This TCR beta chain was recovered during a study of blood T cell repertoires in COVID-19. This table comes from immunoSEQ multiplex PCR, and its TCRdb copy is limited to in-frame clones, with some not included. The profile shows about 320,000 clones, around 90% of them singletons. The study counted Cohort 3 donors as recovered given two negative PCRs, clearance, or symptom resolution. The CDR3 totals 13 residues. V was shortened by 2 bases and J by 7 bases, with 12 bases between the two germline ends. Germline CDR1 KGHSH, CDR2 LQKENI. Sequencing was performed on PBMCs or T cells enriched from blood (not recorded which). The chain combines TRBV18 with TRBJ2-7; D is perhaps TRBD1 (6 bases). The sequence was collected from a man aged 55 to 70 who had recovered from COVID-19. The CDR3 loop reads CASSPIDRSEQYF. The CDR3 DNA is TGTGCCAGCTCACCAATAGACAGGTCTGAGCAGTACTTC.